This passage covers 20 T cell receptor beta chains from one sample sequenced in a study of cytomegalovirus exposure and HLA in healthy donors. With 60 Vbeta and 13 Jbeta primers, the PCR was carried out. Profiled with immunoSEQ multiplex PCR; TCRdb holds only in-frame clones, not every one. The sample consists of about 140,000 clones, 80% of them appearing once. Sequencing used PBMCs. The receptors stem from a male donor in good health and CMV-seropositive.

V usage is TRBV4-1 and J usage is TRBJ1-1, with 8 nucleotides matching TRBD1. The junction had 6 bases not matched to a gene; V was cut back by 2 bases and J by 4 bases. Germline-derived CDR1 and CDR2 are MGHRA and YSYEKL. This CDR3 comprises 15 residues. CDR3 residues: CASSQPPTGGTEAFF. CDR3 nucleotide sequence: TGCGCCAGCAGCCAACCTCCTACAGGGGGCACTGAAGCTTTCTTT.

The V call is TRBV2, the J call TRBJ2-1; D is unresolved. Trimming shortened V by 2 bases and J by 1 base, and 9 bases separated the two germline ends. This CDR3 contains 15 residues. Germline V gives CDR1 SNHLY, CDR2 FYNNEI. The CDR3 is CASSESGGSYNEQFF. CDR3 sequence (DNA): TGTGCCAGCAGTGAATCTGGCGGTTCCTACAATGAGCAGTTCTTC.

CDR3 DNA: TGTGCCAGCAGCTTAGTAGCGGGGGGGAGCTCCTACGAGCAGTACTTC. It translates to CASSLVAGGSSYEQYF. The chain uses TRBV7-2 and TRBJ2-7; 11 nucleotides line up with TRBD2. CDR1 is SGHTA, CDR2 FQGNSA, per germline. This CDR3 region has 16 residues. With 1 base clipped from V and 0 bases from J, the junction kept 2 bases outside the gene matches.

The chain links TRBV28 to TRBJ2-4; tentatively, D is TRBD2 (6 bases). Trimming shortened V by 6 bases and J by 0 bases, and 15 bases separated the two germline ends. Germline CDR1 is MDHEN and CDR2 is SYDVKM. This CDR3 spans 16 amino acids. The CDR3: CASRQGGRLAKNIQYF. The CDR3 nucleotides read TGTGCCAGCAGACAAGGAGGGCGGTTAGCCAAAAACATTCAGTACTTC.

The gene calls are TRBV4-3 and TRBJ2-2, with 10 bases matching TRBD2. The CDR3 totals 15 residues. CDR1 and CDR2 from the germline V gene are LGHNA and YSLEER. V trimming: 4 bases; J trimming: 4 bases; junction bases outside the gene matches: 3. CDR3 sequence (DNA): TGCGCCAGCAGCCGGGCTAGCGGGAGCACCGGGGAGCTGTTTTTT. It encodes CASSRASGSTGELFF.

The CDR3 bases are TGTGCCAGCAGGAGGGCTAGCGGGGGAACAGTGACCCAGTACTTC. The encoded protein is CASRRASGGTVTQYF. V gene TRBV28 combines with J gene TRBJ2-5, with 10 bases fitting TRBD2. From germline, CDR1 is MDHEN and CDR2 SYDVKM. V lost 6 bases, J lost 7 bases, and 11 bases stayed unmatched. The CDR3 extends over 15 amino acids.

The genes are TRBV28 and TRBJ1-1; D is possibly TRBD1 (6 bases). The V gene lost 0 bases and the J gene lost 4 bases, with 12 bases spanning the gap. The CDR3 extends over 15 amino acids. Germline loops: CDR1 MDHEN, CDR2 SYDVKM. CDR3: CASSLWGARSTEAFF. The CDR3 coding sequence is TGTGCCAGCAGTTTATGGGGGGCGAGGTCCACTGAAGCTTTCTTT.

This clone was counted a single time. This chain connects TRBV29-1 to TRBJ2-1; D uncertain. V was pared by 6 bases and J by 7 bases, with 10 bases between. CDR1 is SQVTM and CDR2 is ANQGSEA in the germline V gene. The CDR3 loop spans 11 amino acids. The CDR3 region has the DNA TGCAGCGTCCCTCGTCCGAATGAGCAGTTCTTC. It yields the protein CSVPRPNEQFF.

The CDR3 DNA sequence: TGTGCCAGCAGCTTAGTCGACGGGAACAATGAGCAGTTCTTC. This sequence encodes CASSLVDGNNEQFF. The V gene is TRBV7-9, the J gene TRBJ2-1; D might be TRBD2 (5 bases). The CDR3 sequence is 14 residues long. The V gene's germline CDR1 is SEHNR and CDR2 FQNEAQ (reference sequence). Trimming took 1 base from V and 5 from J, leaving 9 bases between them.

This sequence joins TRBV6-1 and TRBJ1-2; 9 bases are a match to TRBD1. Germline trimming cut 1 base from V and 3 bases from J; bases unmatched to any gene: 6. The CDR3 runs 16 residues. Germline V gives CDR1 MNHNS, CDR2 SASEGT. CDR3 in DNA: TGTGCCAGCAGTGAAGTAGAGGGACAGGGATACTATGGCTACACCTTC. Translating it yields CASSEVEGQGYYGYTF.

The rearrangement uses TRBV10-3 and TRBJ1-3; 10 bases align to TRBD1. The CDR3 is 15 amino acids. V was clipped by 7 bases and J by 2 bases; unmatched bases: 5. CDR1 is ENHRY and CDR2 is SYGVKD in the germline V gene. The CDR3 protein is CAITTGTGAGNTIYF. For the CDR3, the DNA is TGTGCCATCACCACAGGGACAGGGGCTGGAAACACCATATATTTT.

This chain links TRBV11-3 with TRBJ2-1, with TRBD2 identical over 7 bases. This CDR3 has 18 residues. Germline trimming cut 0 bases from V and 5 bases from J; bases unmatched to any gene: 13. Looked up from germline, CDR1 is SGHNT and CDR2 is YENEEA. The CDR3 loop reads CASSLEVSGGPPNNEQFF. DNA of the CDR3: TGTGCCAGCAGCTTAGAGGTGTCGGGAGGCCCACCTAACAATGAGCAGTTCTTC. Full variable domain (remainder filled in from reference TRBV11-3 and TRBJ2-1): EAGVVQSPRYKIIEKKQPVAFWCNPISGHNTLYWYLQNLGQGPELLIRYENEEAVDDSQLPKDRFSAERLKGVDSTLKIQPAELGDSAVYLCASSLEVSGGPPNNEQFFGPGTRLTVL.

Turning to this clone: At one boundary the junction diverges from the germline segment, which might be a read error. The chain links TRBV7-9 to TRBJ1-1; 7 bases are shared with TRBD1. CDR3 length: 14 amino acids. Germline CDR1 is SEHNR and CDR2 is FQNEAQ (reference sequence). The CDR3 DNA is TGTTCCAGCAGCTTCTCAGGGGGAGATCCTGAAGCTTTCTTT. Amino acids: CSSSFSGGDPEAFF.

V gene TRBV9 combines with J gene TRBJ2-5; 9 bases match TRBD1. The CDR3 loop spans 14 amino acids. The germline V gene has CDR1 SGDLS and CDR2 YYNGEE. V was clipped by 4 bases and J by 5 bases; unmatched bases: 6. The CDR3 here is CASSPQGQGETQYF. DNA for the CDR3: TGTGCCAGCAGCCCCCAGGGACAGGGTGAGACCCAGTACTTC.

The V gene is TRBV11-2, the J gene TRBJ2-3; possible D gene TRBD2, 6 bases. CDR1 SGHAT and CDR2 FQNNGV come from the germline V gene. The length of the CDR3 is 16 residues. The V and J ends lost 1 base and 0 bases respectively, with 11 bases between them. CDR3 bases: TGTGCCAGCAGCTTAGTCTACCGGGGGAGCACAGATACGCAGTATTTT. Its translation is CASSLVYRGSTDTQYF.

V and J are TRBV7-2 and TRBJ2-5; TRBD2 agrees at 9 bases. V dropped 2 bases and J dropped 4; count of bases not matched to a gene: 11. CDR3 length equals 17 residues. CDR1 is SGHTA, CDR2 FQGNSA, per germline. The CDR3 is CASSLFGGRALGETQYF. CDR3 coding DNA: TGTGCCAGCAGCTTATTTGGCGGGAGGGCCCTCGGAGAGACCCAGTACTTC. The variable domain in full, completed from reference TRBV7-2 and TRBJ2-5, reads GAGVSQSPSNKVTEKGKDVELRCDPISGHTALYWYRQSLGQGLEFLIYFQGNSAPDKSGLPSDRFSAERTGGSVSTLTIQRTQQEDSAVYLCASSLFGGRALGETQYFGPGTRLLVL.

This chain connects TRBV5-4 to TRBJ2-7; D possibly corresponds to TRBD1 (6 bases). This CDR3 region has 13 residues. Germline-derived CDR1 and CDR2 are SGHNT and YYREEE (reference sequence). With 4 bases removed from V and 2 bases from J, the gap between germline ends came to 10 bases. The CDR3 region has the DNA TGTGCCAGCAGCCAATGGACAGCCTACGAGCAGTACTTC. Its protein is CASSQWTAYEQYF.

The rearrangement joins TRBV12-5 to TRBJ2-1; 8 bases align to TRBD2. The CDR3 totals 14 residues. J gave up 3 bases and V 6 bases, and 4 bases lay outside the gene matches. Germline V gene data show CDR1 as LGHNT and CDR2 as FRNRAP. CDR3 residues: CASGPTSGYNEQFF. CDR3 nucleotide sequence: TGTGCTAGTGGCCCCACTAGCGGCTACAATGAGCAGTTCTTC.

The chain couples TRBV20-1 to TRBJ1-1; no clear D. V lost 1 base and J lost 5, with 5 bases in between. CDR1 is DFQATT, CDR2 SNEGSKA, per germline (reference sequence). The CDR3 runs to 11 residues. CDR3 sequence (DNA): TGCAGTGCTAGAGTCCCTACTGAAGCTTTCTTT. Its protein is CSARVPTEAFF.

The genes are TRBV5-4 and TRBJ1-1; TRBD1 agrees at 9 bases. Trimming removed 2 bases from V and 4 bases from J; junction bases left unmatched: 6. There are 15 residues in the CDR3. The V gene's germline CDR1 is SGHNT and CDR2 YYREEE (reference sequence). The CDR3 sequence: CASSFYRGQSTEAFF. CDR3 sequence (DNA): TGTGCCAGCAGCTTCTACAGGGGGCAAAGCACTGAAGCTTTCTTT.